This T cell receptor (beta chain) was identified in a study of chemoradiotherapy in HPV16-positive cancers. The study, taken as a whole, reports: Candidate HPV-specific clones and E7-related TCR motifs grew in tumor during treatment.

This clone was seen more than once but under ten times. Its specificity is unknown. Clones were sequenced by immunoSEQ multiplex PCR, and TCRdb holds only the in-frame ones, with some missing. The sample has approximately 2,200 clones; more than 60% are singletons. Per the germline V gene, CDR1 is MNHEY and CDR2 is SMNVEV (reference sequence). The V and J ends lost 5 bases and 1 base respectively, with 8 bases between them. CDR3 size: 13 residues. The sample here was tumor tissue, taken from a patient who underwent chemoradiotherapy. The clonotype was recovered from a human donor with HPV-associated anogenital cancer. V and J are TRBV27 and TRBJ1-1, with D possibly TRBD1 on 6 matching bases. The CDR3 DNA reads TGTGCCAGCAGTCAACAGGGGAACACTGAAGCTTTCTTT. Protein product: CASSQQGNTEAFF.